These T cell receptor beta chains were read from a single sample in a study of CXCR3-negative and CXCR3-positive naive CD8 T cells. TCRdb re-called the 5' RACE reads and gives one entry per CDR3 protein, without DNA. The sample data list fewer than 10,000 distinct CDR3 sequences. The sequenced sample consisted of naive CXCR3+ CD8+ T cells from blood. These TCRs come from a human donor in good health. Some clones in this sample may be carry-over from other donors' samples. The CDR3 runs from the conserved cysteine through the conserved F or W. Each record gives: J gene, CDR3 length, clone size, V gene, CDR3 protein. Expanded clones are given a class, and other clones once, few, many or no size at all.

TRBJ1-1	13	medium-sized	TRBV27	CASSLLGGSEAFF
TRBJ2-3	14	medium-sized	TRBV11-3	CASSPRDSGRTQYF
TRBJ2-1	12	.	TRBV29-1	CSVALGGNEQFF
TRBJ1-1	14	.	TRBV29-1	CSVEPGQLNTEAFF
TRBJ2-7	11	.	TRBV19	CACSFTWEQYF
TRBJ2-3	17	medium-sized	TRBV28	CASSSLLAGHSTDTQYF
TRBJ2-4	12	.	TRBV3-1	CASSQQSQDQYF
TRBJ2-2	13	.	TRBV29-1	CSVVVSSTGELFF
TRBJ2-3	14	.	TRBV25-1	CARGESHITDTQYF
TRBJ2-3	15	.	TRBV3-1	CASSQRTGGTDTQYF
TRBJ2-7	12	.	TRBV29-1	CSVDQGNYEQYF
TRBJ1-2	13	medium-sized	TRBV5-1	CASSLYDSYGYTF
TRBJ2-1	17	medium-sized	TRBV20-1	CSARDPSGDFSYNEQFF
TRBJ2-1	16	.	TRBV9	CASSGPRDRVKDEQFF
TRBJ1-2	12	.	TRBV29-1	CSVFDENYGYTF
TRBJ2-4	11	medium-sized	TRBV29-1	CSVEAGTGRYF
TRBJ2-7	14	.	TRBV20-1	CSASPLEGSGEQYF
TRBJ2-1	15	.	TRBV29-1	CSVELRDRVYNEQFF
TRBJ1-1	13	.	TRBV13	CASSQTGGTEAFF
TRBJ2-2	13	.	TRBV7-6	CASRPAPTGELFF
TRBJ2-1	16	.	TRBV29-1	CSVEDSGTSVYNEQFF
TRBJ2-7	11	.	TRBV7-8	CDSSYGYEQYF
TRBJ2-1	15	.	TRBV29-1	CSVFPTSGRSYEQFF
TRBJ2-1	14	.	TRBV29-1	CSVQLAGSYNEQFF
TRBJ1-2	11	.	TRBV29-1	CSVVAERGYTF
TRBJ2-1	14	medium-sized	TRBV29-1	CSVAGLAGDNEQFF
TRBJ2-3	15	.	TRBV29-1	CSVEEFSGGSDTQYF
TRBJ2-7	13	.	TRBV29-1	CSVETGLAYEQYF
TRBJ1-1	15	medium-sized	TRBV12-3/TRBV12-4	CASSQGSLKGTEAFF
TRBJ2-1	16	medium-sized	TRBV10-3	CATLSGRALSYNEQFF
TRBJ2-1	14	medium-sized	TRBV29-1	CSVEVAGGNDEQFF
TRBJ2-1	15	medium-sized	TRBV12-5	CASGLPRGSYNEQFF
TRBJ2-1	14	.	TRBV5-4	CASSLDRVGNEQFF
TRBJ2-6	15	medium-sized	TRBV12-3/TRBV12-4	CASSARLTGANVLTF
TRBJ1-1	15	.	TRBV4-2	CASSPGQGENTEAFF
TRBJ1-1	17	.	TRBV4-3	CASSQDGNVPLNTEAFF
TRBJ2-7	15	.	TRBV15	CATSKYRDSPYEQYF
TRBJ2-7	16	medium-sized	TRBV29-1	CSVEEGTSDGSYEQYF
TRBJ2-1	16	.	TRBV29-1	CSVEDRLAGTYNEQFF
TRBJ2-1	15	medium-sized	TRBV12-3/TRBV12-4	CASSPGTSRYNEQFF
TRBJ2-1	14	.	TRBV29-1	CSLLGTSHSNEQFF
TRBJ2-3	14	medium-sized	TRBV5-1	CASSFGEGSDTQYF
TRBJ2-1	15	.	TRBV20-1	CSASQAAGAYNEQFF
TRBJ1-1	13	medium-sized	TRBV29-1	CSVRGWENTEAFF
TRBJ2-3	18	medium-sized	TRBV4-1	CASSQVVRGQPSRDTQYF
TRBJ2-7	13	.	TRBV29-1	CSVVAGGWYEKYF
TRBJ2-1	15	.	TRBV25-1	CASTDGREMGNEQFF
TRBJ2-1	14	.	TRBV29-1	CSVGEAMRYDEQFF
TRBJ2-7	12	.	TRBV29-1	CSVEGVSYEQYF
TRBJ1-2	13	.	TRBV6-2/TRBV6-3	CASSYTTNYGYTF